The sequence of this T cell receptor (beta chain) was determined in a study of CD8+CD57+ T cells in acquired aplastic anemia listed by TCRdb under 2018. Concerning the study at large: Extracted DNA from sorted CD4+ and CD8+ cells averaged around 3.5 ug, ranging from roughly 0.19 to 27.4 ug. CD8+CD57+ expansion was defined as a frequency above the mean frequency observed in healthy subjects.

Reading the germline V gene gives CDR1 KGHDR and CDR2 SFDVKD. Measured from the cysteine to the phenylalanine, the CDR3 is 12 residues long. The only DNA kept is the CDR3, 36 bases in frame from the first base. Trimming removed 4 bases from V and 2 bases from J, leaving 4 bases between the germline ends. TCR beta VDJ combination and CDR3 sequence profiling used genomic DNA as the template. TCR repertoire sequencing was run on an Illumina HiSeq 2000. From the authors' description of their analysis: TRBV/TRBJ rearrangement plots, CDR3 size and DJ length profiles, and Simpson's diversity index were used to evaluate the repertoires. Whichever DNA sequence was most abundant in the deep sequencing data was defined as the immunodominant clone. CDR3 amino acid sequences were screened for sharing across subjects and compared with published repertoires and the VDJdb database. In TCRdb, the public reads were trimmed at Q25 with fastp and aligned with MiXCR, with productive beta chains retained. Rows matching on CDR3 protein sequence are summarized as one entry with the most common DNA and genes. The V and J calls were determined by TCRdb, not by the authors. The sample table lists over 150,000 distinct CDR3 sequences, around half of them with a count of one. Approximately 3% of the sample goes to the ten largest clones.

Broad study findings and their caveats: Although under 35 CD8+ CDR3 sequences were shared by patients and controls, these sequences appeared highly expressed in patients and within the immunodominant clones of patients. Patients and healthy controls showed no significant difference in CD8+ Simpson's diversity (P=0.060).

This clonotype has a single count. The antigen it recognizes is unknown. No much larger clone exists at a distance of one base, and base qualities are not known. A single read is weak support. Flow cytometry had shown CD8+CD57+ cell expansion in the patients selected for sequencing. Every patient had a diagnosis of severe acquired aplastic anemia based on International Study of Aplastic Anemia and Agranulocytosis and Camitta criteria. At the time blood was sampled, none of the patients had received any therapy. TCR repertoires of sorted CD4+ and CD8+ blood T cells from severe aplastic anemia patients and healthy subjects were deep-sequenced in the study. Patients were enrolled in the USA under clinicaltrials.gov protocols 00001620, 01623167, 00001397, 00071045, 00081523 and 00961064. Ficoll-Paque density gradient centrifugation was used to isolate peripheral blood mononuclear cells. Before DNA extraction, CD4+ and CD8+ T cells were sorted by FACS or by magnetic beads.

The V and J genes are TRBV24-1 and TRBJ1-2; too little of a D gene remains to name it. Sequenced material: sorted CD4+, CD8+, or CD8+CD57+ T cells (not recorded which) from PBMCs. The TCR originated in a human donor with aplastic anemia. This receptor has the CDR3 CATSDPNYGYTF. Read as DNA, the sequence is TGTGCCACCAGTGACCCAAACTATGGCTACACCTTC.